The present TCR beta chain was sequenced within a study of Graves' ophthalmopathy and Graves' hyperthyroidism. As to this clonotype: As yet, its antigen is unknown.

The study, taken as a whole, reports: The majority of expanded thyroid clonotypes above 0.001 frequency also occurred in blood.

The sequenced template was RNA, covering the TCR beta CDR3 region. First-round RT-PCR employed HTBI primers, with a second-round multiplex PCR after it. Each CDR3 protein is one row after TCRdb ran MiXCR on the multiplex PCR reads. The repertoire consists of around 1.1 million distinct CDR3 sequences, with about 36% occurring once and the leading ten covering approximately 10%. Unmatched junction bases numbered 7, after V lost 5 bases and J lost 0 bases. In germline, CDR1 is SGHVS, CDR2 FQNEAQ. This CDR3 has 15 amino acids. The sequence came from an adult man with Graves' hyperthyroidism. The specimen was peripheral blood or thyroid tissue (not recorded which). V gene TRBV7-8 combines with J gene TRBJ2-7, with 7 nucleotides matching TRBD1. The CDR3 is CASSSATGSSYEQYF. The CDR3, as DNA: TGTGCCAGCAGCAGTGCGACAGGGAGCTCCTACGAGCAGTACTTC.